The rows below give T cell receptor beta chains drawn from one sample of a study of blood T cells in healthy people across ages. TCRdb processed the 5' RACE reads anew with MiXCR; each CDR3 protein has one entry. In the table there are fewer than 800,000 distinct CDR3 sequences, 20% to 30% of which are singletons. These data were also reused for a study on T cells of mothers and their children.

Input material: blood. These receptors were collected from a boy aged 5-17 years in good health. Each CDR3 is given with its conserved first and last residue. D genes are given only for firm matches. The size of a clone is reported for some rows only, either as once, few or many, or as a class for expanded clones.

TRBJ2-3	.	TRBV20-1	few	CSASPDMDGTDTQYF	TGCAGTGCTAGTCCCGACATGGATGGTACAGATACGCAGTATTTT
TRBJ2-3	.	TRBV3-1	.	CASSQDSRVADTQYF	TGTGCCAGCAGCCAAGATTCCAGGGTGGCAGATACGCAGTATTTT
TRBJ2-5	.	TRBV10-2	.	CASREFGEQYF	TGCGCCAGCAGGGAATTTGGGGAGCAGTACTTC
TRBJ2-7	TRBD2	TRBV7-2	.	CASSFGGGVYEQYF	TGTGCCAGCAGCTTTGGCGGGGGGGTCTACGAGCAGTACTTC
TRBJ2-3	TRBD1	TRBV5-1	.	CAGSSGQGATDTQYF	TGCGCCGGCAGCTCTGGACAGGGGGCTACAGATACGCAGTATTTT
TRBJ2-7	.	TRBV15	.	CATSREGTGFYEQYF	TGTGCCACCAGCAGAGAGGGAACAGGTTTCTACGAGCAGTACTTC
TRBJ1-4	.	TRBV5-1	few	CASSTSNEKLFF	TGCGCCAGCAGCACCAGTAATGAAAAACTGTTTTTT
TRBJ2-1	.	TRBV2	.	CASDRVPYNEQFF	TGTGCCAGCGACCGAGTGCCATACAATGAGCAGTTCTTC
TRBJ1-2	TRBD1	TRBV29-1	.	CSAVTGSYGYTF	TGCAGCGCTGTGACAGGGAGCTATGGCTACACCTTC
TRBJ1-1	.	TRBV7-3	.	CASSPDQGLAEAFF	TGCGCCAGCAGCCCGGATCAGGGGTTGGCTGAAGCTTTCTTT